This section outlines one TCR beta chain sequence together with its context. Its antigen remains unknown. TCRdb re-derived calls from the 5' RACE reads in MiXCR, one entry per CDR3 protein. The sample has about 150,000 distinct CDR3 sequences; around two fifths are singletons. The CDR3 runs 15 residues. The germline V gene has CDR1 MNHEY and CDR2 SMNVEV (reference sequence). Deletions cut 1 base from V and 2 bases from J, with 9 bases between. These data belong to a study of CD8 T cells in ankylosing spondylitis. Whole-study results and caveats: A motif in TCR beta, a set of several highly homologous variants, appeared characteristic of ankylosing spondylitis blood. From matched ankylosing spondylitis synovial fluid, disease-linked clones were reportedly recovered at significantly enriched levels.

The V and J genes are TRBV27 and TRBJ2-1; no clear D gene. Sequencing was done on a sample of synovial fluid, either unsorted or a sorted T cell fraction (not recorded which). This clonotype was sampled from a male donor with ankylosing spondylitis. This chain's CDR3 is CASSLLLGTYNEQFF. DNA for the CDR3: TGTGCCAGCAGTTTATTACTGGGTACCTACAATGAGCAGTTCTTC.